The entry below describes one TCR beta chain. CDR3 length equals 14 residues. The V and J ends lost 4 bases and 1 base respectively, with 7 bases between them. The germline gives CDR1 MNHEY, CDR2 SVGEGT. From the RT-PCR reads, TCRdb called clonotypes with MiXCR, one entry per CDR3 protein. The data contain hundreds of thousands of distinct CDR3 sequences, approximately 10% of them singletons. The data belong to a study of response to subunit inactivated influenza vaccine. The data also belong to a second study, concerning T cells expressing NK-cell markers. From that report: Production of TCR beta cDNA relied on 5'RACE template switching with UMIs.

The chain employs TRBV6-2 or TRBV6-3 and TRBJ2-2; D is unclear. This receptor was taken from a man aged 50-60 years who received an inactivated influenza vaccine. The sample consisted of PBMCs from blood, taken on the day of vaccination. CDR3 residues: CASSSILNTGELFF. The CDR3 bases are TGTGCCAGCAGTTCCATACTGAACACCGGGGAGCTGTTTTTT.